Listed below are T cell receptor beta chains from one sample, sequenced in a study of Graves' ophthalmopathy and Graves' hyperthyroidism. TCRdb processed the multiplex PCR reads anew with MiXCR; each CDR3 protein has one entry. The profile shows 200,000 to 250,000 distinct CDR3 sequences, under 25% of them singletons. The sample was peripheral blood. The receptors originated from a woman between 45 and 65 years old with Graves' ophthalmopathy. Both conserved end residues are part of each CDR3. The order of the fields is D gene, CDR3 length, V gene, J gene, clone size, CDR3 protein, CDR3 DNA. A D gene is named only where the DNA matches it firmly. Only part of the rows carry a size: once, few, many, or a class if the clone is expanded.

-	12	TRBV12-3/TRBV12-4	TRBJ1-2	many	CASSSRDLGYTF	TGTGCCAGCAGTTCCCGGGACTTAGGCTACACCTTC
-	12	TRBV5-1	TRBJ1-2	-	CASSSRYYGYTF	TGTGCCAGCAGCTCTAGATACTATGGCTACACCTTC
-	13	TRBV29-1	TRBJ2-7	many	CSVAETLSYEQYF	TGCAGCGTTGCGGAGACACTGTCCTACGAGCAGTACTTC
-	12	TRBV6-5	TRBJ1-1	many	CASSYPGPEAFF	TGTGCCAGCAGTTACCCAGGGCCTGAAGCTTTCTTT
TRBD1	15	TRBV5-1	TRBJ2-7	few	CASTPRPGGVYEQYF	TGCGCCAGCACCCCCAGGCCAGGGGGCGTCTACGAGCAGTACTTC
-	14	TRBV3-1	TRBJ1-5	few	CASSHSGSNQPQHF	TGTGCCAGCAGCCACTCAGGGTCGAATCAGCCCCAGCATTTT
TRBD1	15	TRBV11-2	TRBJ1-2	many	CASSLQLTGGYGYTF	TGTGCCAGCAGCTTACAACTCACAGGGGGGTATGGCTACACCTTC
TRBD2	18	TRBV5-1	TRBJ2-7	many	CASSLGPSGNPPYYEQYF	TGCGCCAGCAGCTTGGGGCCTAGCGGTAACCCTCCGTACTACGAGCAGTACTTC
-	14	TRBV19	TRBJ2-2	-	CASSIAGVTGELFF	TGTGCCAGTAGTATAGCGGGAGTCACCGGGGAGCTGTTTTTT
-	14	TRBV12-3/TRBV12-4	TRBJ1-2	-	CASSLVGGTGLETF	TGTGCCAGCAGTTTAGTAGGTGGAACAGGGCTGGAGACCTTC
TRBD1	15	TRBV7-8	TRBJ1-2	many	CASSLAFDRGGGYTF	TGTGCCAGCAGCTTAGCGTTCGACAGGGGCGGTGGCTACACCTTC
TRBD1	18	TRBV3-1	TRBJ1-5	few	CASSPRDRGLSGNQPQHF	TGTGCCAGCAGCCCCCGGGACAGGGGGCTGTCGGGCAATCAGCCCCAGCATTTT
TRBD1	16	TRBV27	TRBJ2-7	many	CASSLSSPGTDYEQYF	TGTGCCAGCAGTTTATCTTCACCCGGGACAGACTACGAGCAGTACTTC
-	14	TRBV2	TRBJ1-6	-	CAWSVLQADSPLHF	TGTGCCTGGAGTGTTTTGCAGGCCGATTCACCCCTCCACTTT
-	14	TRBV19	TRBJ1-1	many	CASKTPGRNTEAFF	TGTGCCAGTAAAACTCCGGGACGGAACACTGAAGCTTTCTTT
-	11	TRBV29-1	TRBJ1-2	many	CSVGDARGYTF	TGCAGCGTTGGAGACGCCAGAGGCTACACCTTC
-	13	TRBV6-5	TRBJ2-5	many	CASSFYPQETQYF	TGTGCCAGCAGTTTTTATCCCCAAGAGACCCAGTACTTC
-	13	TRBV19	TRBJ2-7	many	CASSIGQGSEQYF	TGTGCCAGTAGTATCGGGCAGGGATCCGAGCAGTACTTC
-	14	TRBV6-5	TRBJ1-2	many	CASSFATGNYGYTF	TGTGCCAGCAGTTTCGCTACAGGGAACTATGGCTACACCTTC
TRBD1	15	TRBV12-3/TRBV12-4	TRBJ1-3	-	CASSPTGESGNTIYF	TGTGCCAGCAGCCCGACAGGGGAGTCGGGAAACACCATATATTTT
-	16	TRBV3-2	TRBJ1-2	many	CASSQGAGTGGSGYTF	TGTGCCAGCAGCCAAGGCGCCGGGACAGGGGGCTCTGGCTACACCTTC
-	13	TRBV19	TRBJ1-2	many	CASSIMGNYGYTF	TGTGCCAGTAGTATAATGGGGAACTATGGCTACACCTTC
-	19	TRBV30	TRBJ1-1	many	CAWSGRGTGTRSMNTEAFF	TGTGCCTGGAGTGGAAGGGGTACAGGGACCCGATCGATGAACACTGAAGCTTTCTTT
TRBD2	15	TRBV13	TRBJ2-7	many	CASSQASGSSYEQYF	TGTGCCAGCAGCCAAGCTAGCGGGAGCTCCTACGAGCAGTACTTC
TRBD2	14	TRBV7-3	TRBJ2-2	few	CASALAGGTGELFF	TGTGCCAGCGCTCTAGCGGGAGGTACCGGGGAGCTGTTTTTT
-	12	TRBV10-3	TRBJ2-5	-	CAISDGRETQYF	TGTGCCATCAGTGACGGTCGGGAGACCCAGTACTTC
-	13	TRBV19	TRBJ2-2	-	CASRTPNTGELFF	TGTGCCAGTCGCACACCGAACACCGGGGAGCTGTTTTTT
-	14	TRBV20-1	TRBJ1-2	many	CSAINTQFVYGYTF	TGCAGTGCTATTAATACTCAATTCGTCTATGGCTACACCTTC
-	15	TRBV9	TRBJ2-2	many	CASSVRQGGTGELFF	TGTGCCAGCAGCGTAAGACAGGGAGGCACCGGGGAGCTGTTTTTT
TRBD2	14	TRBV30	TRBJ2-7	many	CAWSEGSGNHEQYF	TGTGCCTGGAGTGAGGGTAGCGGGAATCACGAGCAGTACTTC
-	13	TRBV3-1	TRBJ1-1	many	CASTTGGKSEAFF	TGTGCCAGCACCACCGGGGGAAAATCTGAAGCTTTCTTT
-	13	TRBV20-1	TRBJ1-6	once	CSARSGGNSPLHF	TGCAGTGCTAGATCTGGTGGTAATTCACCCCTCCACTTT
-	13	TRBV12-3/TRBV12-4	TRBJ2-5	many	CASSFYGQETQYF	TGTGCCAGCAGTTTTTACGGCCAAGAGACCCAGTACTTC